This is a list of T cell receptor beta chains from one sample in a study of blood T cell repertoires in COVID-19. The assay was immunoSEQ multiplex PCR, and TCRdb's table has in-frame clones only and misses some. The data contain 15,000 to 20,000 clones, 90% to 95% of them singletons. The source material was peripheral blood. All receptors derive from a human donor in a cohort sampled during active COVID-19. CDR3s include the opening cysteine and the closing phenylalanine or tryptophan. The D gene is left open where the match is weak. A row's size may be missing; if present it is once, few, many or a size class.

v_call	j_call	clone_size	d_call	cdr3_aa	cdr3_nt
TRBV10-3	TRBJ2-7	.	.	CAISRGTESYEQYF	TGTGCCATCAGTAGGGGGACGGAGTCCTACGAGCAGTACTTC
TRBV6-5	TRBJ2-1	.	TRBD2	CASSYSGRGTYNEQFF	TGTGCCAGCAGTTACTCGGGGCGGGGGACCTACAATGAGCAGTTCTTC
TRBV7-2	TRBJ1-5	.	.	CASSSRWGVEPQHF	TGTGCCAGCAGCTCACGTTGGGGAGTAGAGCCCCAGCATTTT
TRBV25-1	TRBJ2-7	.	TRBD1	CATRLTGSDEQYF	TGTGCCACCAGATTGACAGGGTCGGACGAGCAGTACTTC
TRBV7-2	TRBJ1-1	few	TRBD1	CASSGPGQKMNTEAFF	TGTGCCAGCAGCGGCCCGGGACAGAAAATGAACACTGAAGCTTTCTTT
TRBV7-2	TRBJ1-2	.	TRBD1	CASRPRDRVSGYTF	TGTGCCAGCAGACCTCGGGACAGGGTTAGTGGCTACACCTTC
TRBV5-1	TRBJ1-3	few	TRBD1	CASSVSAGTGSRNTIYF	TGCGCCAGCAGCGTCTCAGCCGGGACAGGGTCTAGAAACACCATATATTTT
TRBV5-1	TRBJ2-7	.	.	CASSLAGVYEQYF	TGCGCCAGCAGCTTGGCCGGGGTTTACGAGCAGTACTTC
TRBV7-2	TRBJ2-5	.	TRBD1	CASSLSAGTGQETQYF	TGTGCCAGCAGCTTATCCGCCGGGACAGGGCAAGAGACCCAGTACTTC
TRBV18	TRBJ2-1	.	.	CASSPIETGDYTEQFF	TGTGCCAGCTCACCAATTGAGACAGGAGATTACACTGAGCAGTTCTTC
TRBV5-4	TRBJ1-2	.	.	CASSPKGVYGYTF	TGTGCCAGCAGCCCCAAGGGAGTGTATGGCTACACCTTC
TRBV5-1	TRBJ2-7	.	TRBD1	CASSTDRGHEQYF	TGCGCCAGCAGCACGGACAGGGGACACGAGCAGTACTTC
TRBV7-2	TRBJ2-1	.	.	CASSSGVSYNEQFF	TGTGCCAGCAGCTCAGGGGTATCCTACAATGAGCAGTTCTTC
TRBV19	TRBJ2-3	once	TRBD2	CASRRTGRVGGTDTQYF	TGTGCCAGTAGACGGACTGGTAGGGTGGGGGGGACAGATACGCAGTATTTT
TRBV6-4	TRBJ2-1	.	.	CASSESKGEQFF	TGTGCCAGCAGTGAATCCAAGGGGGAGCAGTTCTTC
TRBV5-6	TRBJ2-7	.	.	CASSFAGNEQYF	TGTGCCAGCAGCTTCGCCGGGAACGAGCAGTACTTC
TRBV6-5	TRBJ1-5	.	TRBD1	CASSPKGQPNQPQHF	TGTGCCAGCAGCCCGAAGGGACAGCCGAATCAGCCCCAGCATTTT
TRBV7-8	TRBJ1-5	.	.	CASSLHPGGSDQPQHF	TGTGCCAGCAGCTTACACCCCGGGGGTTCCGATCAGCCCCAGCATTTT
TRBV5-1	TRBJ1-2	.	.	CASSLARPDGYTF	TGCGCCAGCAGCTTGGCCAGGCCAGATGGCTACACCTTC
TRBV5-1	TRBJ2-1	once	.	CASSLGLREQFF	TGCGCCAGCAGCTTGGGTCTCAGAGAGCAGTTCTTC
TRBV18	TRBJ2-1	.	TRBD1	CASSPDRATLNEQFF	TGTGCCAGCTCACCAGACAGGGCCACGCTTAATGAGCAGTTCTTC
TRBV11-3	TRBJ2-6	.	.	CATPGLRSGANVLTF	TGTGCCACCCCTGGGTTGCGGAGTGGGGCCAACGTCCTGACTTTC
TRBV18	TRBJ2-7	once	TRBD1	CASSPPRGTGTYEQYF	TGTGCCAGCTCGCCTCCTAGAGGGACAGGCACCTACGAGCAGTACTTC
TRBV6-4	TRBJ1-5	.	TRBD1	CASSDPPDRAFNQPQHF	TGTGCCAGCAGTGATCCCCCCGACAGGGCCTTCAATCAGCCCCAGCATTTT
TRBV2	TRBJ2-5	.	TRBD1	CASSERQGQETQYF	TGTGCCAGCAGTGAGAGACAGGGCCAAGAGACCCAGTACTTC
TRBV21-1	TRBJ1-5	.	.	CASSKASWARNNQPQHF	TGTGCCAGCAGCAAAGCGTCGTGGGCAAGAAACAATCAGCCCCAGCATTTT
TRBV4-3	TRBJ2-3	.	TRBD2	CASSQTSGGEADTQYF	TGCGCCAGCAGCCAGACTAGCGGGGGGGAGGCAGATACGCAGTATTTT
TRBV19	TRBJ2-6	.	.	CASRRAGANVLTF	TGTGCCAGTAGGCGGGCCGGGGCCAACGTCCTGACTTTC
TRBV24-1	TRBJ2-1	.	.	CATSDPAGTGRNEQFF	TGTGCCACCAGTGATCCGGCGGGAACGGGACGGAATGAGCAGTTCTTC
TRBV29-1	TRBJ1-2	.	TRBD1	CSGGQENYGYTF	TGCAGCGGAGGACAGGAGAACTATGGCTACACCTTC
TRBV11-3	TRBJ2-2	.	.	CASSLRTGELFF	TGTGCCAGCAGCTTGAGGACAGGGGAGCTGTTTTTT
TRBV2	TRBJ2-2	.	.	CASSEWAVTGELFF	TGTGCCAGCAGTGAGTGGGCAGTCACCGGGGAGCTGTTTTTT
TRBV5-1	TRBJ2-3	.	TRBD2	CASSFQAGATDTQYF	TGCGCCAGCAGCTTCCAAGCGGGGGCGACAGATACGCAGTATTTT
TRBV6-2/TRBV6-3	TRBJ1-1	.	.	CASSPQGLSSTLINF	TGTGCCAGCAGTCCCCAGGGACTGTCGTCGACACTTATAAATTTT
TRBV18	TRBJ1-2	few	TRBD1	CASSPPLTGGYYTF	TGTGCCAGCTCACCACCGCTGACAGGGGGTTACTACACCTTC
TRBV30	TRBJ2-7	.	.	CAWDSGNSYEQYF	TGTGCCTGGGACTCAGGGAATTCCTACGAGCAGTACTTC
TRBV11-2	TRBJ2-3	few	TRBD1	CASSFDRGPDTQYF	TGTGCCAGCAGCTTCGACAGGGGGCCAGATACGCAGTATTTT
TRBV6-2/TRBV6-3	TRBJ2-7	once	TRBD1	CASSYGTGGVEQYF	TGTGCCAGCAGTTACGGGACAGGGGGCGTCGAGCAGTACTTC
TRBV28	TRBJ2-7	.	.	CASAVSGLYEQYF	TGTGCCAGCGCGGTGTCAGGACTCTACGAGCAGTACTTC
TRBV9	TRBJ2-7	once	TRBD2	CASSVGLASDEQYF	TGTGCCAGCAGCGTGGGACTAGCCTCTGACGAGCAGTACTTC
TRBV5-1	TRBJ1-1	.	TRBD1	CASSPPGTGVTEAFF	TGCGCCAGCAGCCCCCCCGGGACAGGGGTCACTGAAGCTTTCTTT
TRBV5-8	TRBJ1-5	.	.	CASSLDSGGQPQHF	TGTGCCAGCAGCTTGGACAGCGGAGGCCAGCCCCAGCATTTT
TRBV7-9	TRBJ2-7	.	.	CASSFSGSYEQYF	TGTGCCAGCAGCTTCTCGGGGTCCTACGAGCAGTACTTC